The following is a T cell receptor beta chain sequence with its context. Its specificity is unknown. The PCR had 60 Vbeta and 13 Jbeta primers. Per the original methods: An analysis that came later counted some 85 million unique TCR beta chains, about 10 million shared. Produced via immunoSEQ multiplex PCR; TCRdb's table is partial and in-frame only. The D gene and trimming were derived from the DNA, and the V and J assignments and clone size from that table. The sample yields 180,000 or so clones, around 80% seen once. The sample belongs to a study of cytomegalovirus exposure and HLA in healthy donors. Study-wide context: Earlier, 95 million to 120 million unique TCR beta sequences were recovered from around 180 million T cells by an analysis. Within an early data release were 80 million to 90 million unique TCRs drawn from HLA-typed donors.

Overall study results and limits: TRBV6-2, TRBV6-3 and some other V segments were unresolvable in 87-base-pair reads.

Germline CDR1 KGHSH, CDR2 LQKENI. V dropped 2 bases and J dropped 4 bases, with 14 bases sitting between them. CDR3 length equals 16 residues. The V gene is TRBV18, the J gene TRBJ1-4, with a tentative D call TRBD1 (6 bases). Sample: PBMCs. This receptor was obtained from a woman in her forties or fifties in good health and CMV-seronegative. CDR3 residues: CASSPRGSLSNEKLFF. The CDR3 bases are TGTGCCAGCTCACCAAGGGGGTCCCTCAGTAATGAAAAACTGTTTTTT.